The sequence of this T cell receptor beta chain was determined in a study of blood T cell repertoires in COVID-19 (TCRdb year 2020). Notes on the research overall: The collaborator samples originated in the United States, Italy and Spain and spanned the acute and convalescent phases of COVID-19. A freely available public database, intended as a resource for researchers studying the immune response to SARS-CoV-2, is where the repertoires were released. Sample metadata almost always included a de-identified subject ID, COVID-19 status, age in years and sex. The samples were drawn from the first 160 participants of the ongoing ImmuneRACE study and from some 1,300 subjects provided by 6 global collaborators. HLA class I and class II types, where available, came from metadata supplied by the sample provider rather than from assay-based typing. Subjects who had been exposed to COVID-19, were actively infected with it, or had recovered from it provided the deeply sampled blood TCRbeta repertoires that made up the dataset. The material from the prospective study consisted of cDNA or gDNA derived from T cells, B-cell-depleted T cells, or PBMCs. Study-wide findings and limitations: Clinical and demographic metadata were provided uncurated, with the amount varying by source and participant.

With respect to this clone: It lacks a known antigen. Base qualities are not recorded, but no much larger clone differs from it by a single base.

TCRbeta CDR3 regions were amplified from genomic DNA using the immunoSEQ Assay, a bias-controlled multiplex PCR. Per the original workflow: The number of nucleated cells in each sample was estimated from the amplification of reference gene primers within the assay. To quantify the absolute abundance of each unique TCRbeta CDR3 rearrangement, sequence reads were collapsed and filtered. For each sample, productive Simpson clonality was calculated as the square root of Simpson's diversity index across productive rearrangements. The immuneACCESS repertoire file appears here via TCRdb, limited to in-frame rearrangements. These files lack a portion of the clones; in checked studies, under half of the deficit traces to unresolved V genes, and the cause of the others is not known. V, J and clone size were drawn from that table, and D and trimming were deduced from the DNA. The sample table contains some 100,000 clones; only one count was recorded for about 89% of them. The ten largest clonotypes hold 9% to 12% of the sample.

Unmatched junction bases come to 10, with V trimmed by 7 bases and J by 13 bases. The CDR3, from cysteine to phenylalanine, totals 14 residues. The kept DNA is CDR3 alone, 42 bases in frame from the first base. Reading the germline V gene gives CDR1 SGDLS and CDR2 YYNGEE. Collaborating institutions collected whole blood in K2EDTA tubes following their own protocols. For TCRbeta analysis, collaborator samples were shipped as frozen whole blood, as isolated PBMCs, or as DNA extracted from either sample type. The sample comprised peripheral blood. The source is a man aged 50 to 59 with acute or convalescent COVID-19. The chain joins TRBV9 to TRBJ1-6; 11 middle bases align to TRBD1. The sequence in DNA is TGTGCCAGCGGAACCGGACAGGGGGCGGCCCCCCTCCACTTT. Its protein is CASGTGQGAAPLHF.